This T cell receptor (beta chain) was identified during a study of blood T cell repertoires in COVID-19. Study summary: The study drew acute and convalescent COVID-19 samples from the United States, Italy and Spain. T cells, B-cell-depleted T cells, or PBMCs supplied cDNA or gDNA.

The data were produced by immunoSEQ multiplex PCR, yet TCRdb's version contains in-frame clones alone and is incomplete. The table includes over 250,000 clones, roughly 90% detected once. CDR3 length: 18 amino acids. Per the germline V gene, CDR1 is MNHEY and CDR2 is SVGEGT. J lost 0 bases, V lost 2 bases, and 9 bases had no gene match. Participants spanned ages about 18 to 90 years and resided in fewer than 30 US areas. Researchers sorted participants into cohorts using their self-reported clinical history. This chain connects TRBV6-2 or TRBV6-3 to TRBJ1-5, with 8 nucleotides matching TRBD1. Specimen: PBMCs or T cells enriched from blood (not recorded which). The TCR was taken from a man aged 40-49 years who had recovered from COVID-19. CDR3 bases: TGTGCCAGCAGTTACCTGGACAGGGCCGGATATAGCAATCAGCCCCAGCATTTT. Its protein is CASSYLDRAGYSNQPQHF.